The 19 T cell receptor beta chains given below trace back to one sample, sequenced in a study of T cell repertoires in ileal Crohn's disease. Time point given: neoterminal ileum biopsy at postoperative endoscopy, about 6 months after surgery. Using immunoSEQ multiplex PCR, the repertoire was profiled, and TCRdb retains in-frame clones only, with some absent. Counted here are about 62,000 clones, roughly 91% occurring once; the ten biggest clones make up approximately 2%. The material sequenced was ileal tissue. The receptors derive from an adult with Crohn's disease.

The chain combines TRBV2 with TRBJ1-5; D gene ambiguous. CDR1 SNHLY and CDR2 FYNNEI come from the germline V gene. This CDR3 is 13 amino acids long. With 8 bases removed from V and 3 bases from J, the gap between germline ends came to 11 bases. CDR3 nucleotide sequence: TGTGCCAGCGATACGGGGATCAATCAGCCCCAGCATTTT. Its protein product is CASDTGINQPQHF. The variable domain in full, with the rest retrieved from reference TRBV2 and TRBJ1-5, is EPEVTQTPSHQVTQMGQEVILRCVPISNHLYFYWYRQILGQKVEFLVSFYNNEISEKSEIFDDQFSVERPDGSNFTLKIRSTKLEDSAMYFCASDTGINQPQHFGDGTRLSIL.

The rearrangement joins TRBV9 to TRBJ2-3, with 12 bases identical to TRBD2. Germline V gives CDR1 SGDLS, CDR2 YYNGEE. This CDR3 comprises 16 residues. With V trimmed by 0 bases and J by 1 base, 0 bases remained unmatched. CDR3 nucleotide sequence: TGTGCCAGCAGCGTAGGACTAGCGGGAGGCACAGATACGCAGTATTTT. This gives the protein CASSVGLAGGTDTQYF.

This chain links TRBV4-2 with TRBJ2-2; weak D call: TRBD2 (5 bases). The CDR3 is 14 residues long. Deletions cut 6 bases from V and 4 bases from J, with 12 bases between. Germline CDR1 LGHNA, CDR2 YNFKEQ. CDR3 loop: CASRWESPTGELFF. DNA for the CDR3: TGTGCCAGCAGATGGGAGTCCCCCACCGGGGAGCTGTTTTTT.

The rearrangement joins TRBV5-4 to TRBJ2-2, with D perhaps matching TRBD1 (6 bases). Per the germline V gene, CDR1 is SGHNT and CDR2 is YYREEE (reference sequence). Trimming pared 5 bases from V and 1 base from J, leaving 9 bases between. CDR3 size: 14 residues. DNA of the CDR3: TGTGCCAGCAGAATACAGGGGAACACCGGGGAGCTGTTTTTT. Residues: CASRIQGNTGELFF.

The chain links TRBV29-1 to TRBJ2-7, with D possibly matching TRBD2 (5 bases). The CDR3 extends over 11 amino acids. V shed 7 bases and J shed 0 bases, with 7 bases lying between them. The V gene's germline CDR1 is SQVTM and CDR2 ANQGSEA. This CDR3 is CSGRDSYEQYV. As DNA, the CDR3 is TGCAGCGGCCGGGACTCCTACGAGCAGTACGTC.

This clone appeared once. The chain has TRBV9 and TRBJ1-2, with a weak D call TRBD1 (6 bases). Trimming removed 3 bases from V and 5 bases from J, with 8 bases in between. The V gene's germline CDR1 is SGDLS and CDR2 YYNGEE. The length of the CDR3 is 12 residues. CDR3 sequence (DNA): TGTGCCAGCAGCGGACAGGTTTATGGCTACACCTTC. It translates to CASSGQVYGYTF.

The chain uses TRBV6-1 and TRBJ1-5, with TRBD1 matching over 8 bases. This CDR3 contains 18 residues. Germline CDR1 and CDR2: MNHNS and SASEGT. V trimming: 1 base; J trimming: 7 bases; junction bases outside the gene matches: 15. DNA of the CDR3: TGTGCCAGCAGTGAAGAGGTCTGGGGAGACAGGGGTAGCCAGCCCCAGCATTTT. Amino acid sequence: CASSEEVWGDRGSQPQHF.

The CDR3 here is CASRTSGETQYF. The CDR3 coding sequence is TGTGCCAGCAGGACTAGCGGGGAGACCCAGTACTTC. The chain joins TRBV19 to TRBJ2-5; TRBD2 matches at 11 bases. Germline CDR1 LNHDA, CDR2 SQIVND (reference sequence). V dropped 9 bases and J dropped 5; count of bases not matched to a gene: 2. The CDR3 spans 12 residues.

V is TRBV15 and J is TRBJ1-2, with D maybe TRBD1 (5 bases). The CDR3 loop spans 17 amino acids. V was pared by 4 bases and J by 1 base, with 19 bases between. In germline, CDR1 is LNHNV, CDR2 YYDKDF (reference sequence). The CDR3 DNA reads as TGTGCCACCAGCAAGAGCGGGCGGGGCAATCATAACTATGGCTACACCTTC. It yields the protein CATSKSGRGNHNYGYTF.

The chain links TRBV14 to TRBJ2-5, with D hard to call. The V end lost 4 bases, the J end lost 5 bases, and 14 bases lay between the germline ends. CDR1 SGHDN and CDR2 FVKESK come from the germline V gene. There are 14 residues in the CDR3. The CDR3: CASSPLLSRETQYF. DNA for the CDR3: TGTGCCAGCAGCCCGTTACTCTCCCGGGAGACCCAGTACTTC.

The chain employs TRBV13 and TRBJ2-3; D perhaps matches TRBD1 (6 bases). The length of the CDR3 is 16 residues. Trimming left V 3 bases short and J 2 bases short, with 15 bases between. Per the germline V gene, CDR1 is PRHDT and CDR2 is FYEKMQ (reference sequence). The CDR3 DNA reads TGTGCCAGCAGCTTTTACCCGACAGGAAACACAGATACGCAGTATTTT. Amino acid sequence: CASSFYPTGNTDTQYF.

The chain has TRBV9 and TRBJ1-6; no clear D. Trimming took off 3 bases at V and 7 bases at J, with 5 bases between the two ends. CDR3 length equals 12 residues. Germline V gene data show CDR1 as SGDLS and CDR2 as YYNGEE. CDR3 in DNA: TGTGCCAGCAGCGCAGCGAATTCACCCCTCCACTTT. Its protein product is CASSAANSPLHF. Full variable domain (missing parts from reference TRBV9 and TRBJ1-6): DSGVTQTPKHLITATGQRVTLRCSPRSGDLSVYWYQQSLDQGLQFLIQYYNGEERAKGNILERFSAQQFPDLHSELNLSSLELGDSALYFCASSAANSPLHFGNGTRLTVT.

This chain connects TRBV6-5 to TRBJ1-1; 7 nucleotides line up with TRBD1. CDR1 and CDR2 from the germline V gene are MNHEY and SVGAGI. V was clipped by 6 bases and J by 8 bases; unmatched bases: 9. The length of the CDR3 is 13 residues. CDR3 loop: CASSYDRASEAFF. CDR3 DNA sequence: TGTGCCAGCAGCTACGACAGGGCTTCAGAAGCTTTCTTT.

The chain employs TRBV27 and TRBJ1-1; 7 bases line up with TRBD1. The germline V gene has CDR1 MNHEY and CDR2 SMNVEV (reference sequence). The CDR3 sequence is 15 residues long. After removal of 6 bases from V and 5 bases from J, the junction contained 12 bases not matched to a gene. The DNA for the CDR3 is TGTGCCAGCAGCCCTAGAGTGGCAGGGGGGACTGAAGCTTTCTTT. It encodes CASSPRVAGGTEAFF.

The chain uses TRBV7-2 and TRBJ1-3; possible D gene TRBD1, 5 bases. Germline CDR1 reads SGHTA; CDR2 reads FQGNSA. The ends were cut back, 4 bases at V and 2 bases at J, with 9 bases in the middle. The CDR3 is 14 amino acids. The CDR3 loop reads CASSSGLTGNTIYF. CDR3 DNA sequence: TGTGCCAGCAGCTCGGGACTAACTGGAAACACCATATATTTT.

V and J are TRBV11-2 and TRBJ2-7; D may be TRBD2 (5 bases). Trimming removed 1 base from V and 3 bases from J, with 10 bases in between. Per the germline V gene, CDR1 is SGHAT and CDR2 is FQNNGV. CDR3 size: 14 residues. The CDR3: CASSLGSGVYEQYF. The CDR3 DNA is TGTGCCAGCAGCTTAGGGAGCGGCGTCTACGAGCAGTACTTC.

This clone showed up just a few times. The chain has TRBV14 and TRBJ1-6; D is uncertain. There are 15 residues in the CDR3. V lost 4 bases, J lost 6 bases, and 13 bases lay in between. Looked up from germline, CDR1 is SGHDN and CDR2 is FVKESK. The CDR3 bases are TGTGCCAGCAGCCCTAGTCGGGGAGTTAATTCACCCCTCCACTTT. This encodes CASSPSRGVNSPLHF.

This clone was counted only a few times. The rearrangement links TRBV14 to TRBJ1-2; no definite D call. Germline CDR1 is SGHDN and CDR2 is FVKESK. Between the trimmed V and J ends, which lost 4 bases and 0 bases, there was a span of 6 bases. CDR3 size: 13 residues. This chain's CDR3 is CASSPGSNYGYTF. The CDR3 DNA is TGTGCCAGCAGCCCGGGGTCTAACTATGGCTACACCTTC.

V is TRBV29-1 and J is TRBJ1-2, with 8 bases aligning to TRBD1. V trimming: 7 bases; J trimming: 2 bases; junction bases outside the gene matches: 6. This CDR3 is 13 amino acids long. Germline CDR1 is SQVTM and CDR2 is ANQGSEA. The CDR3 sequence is CSAQGGENYGYTF. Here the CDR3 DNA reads TGCAGCGCACAGGGGGGAGAGAACTATGGCTACACCTTC.